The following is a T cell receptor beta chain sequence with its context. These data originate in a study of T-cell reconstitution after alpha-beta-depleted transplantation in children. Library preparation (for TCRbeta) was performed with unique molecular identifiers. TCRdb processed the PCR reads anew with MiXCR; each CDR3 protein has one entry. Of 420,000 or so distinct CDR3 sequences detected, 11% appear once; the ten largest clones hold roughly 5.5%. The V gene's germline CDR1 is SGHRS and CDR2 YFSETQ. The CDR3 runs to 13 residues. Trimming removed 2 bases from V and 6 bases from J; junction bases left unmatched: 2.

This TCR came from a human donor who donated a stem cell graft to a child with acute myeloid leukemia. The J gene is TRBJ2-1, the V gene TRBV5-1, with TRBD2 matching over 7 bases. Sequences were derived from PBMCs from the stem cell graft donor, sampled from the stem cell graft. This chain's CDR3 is CASSLLASNEQFF. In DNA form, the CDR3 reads TGCGCCAGCAGCTTACTAGCGTCCAATGAGCAGTTCTTC.